The source of this T cell receptor (beta chain) is a study of PD-L1 blockade in urothelial cancer. Study-wide background: Twenty-five of 29 patients were males with bladder-origin urothelial cancer.

V gave up 1 base and J gave up 3 bases; unmatched junction bases: 5. The CDR3 runs 15 residues. Germline V CDR1 and CDR2: MNHEY, SMNVEV (reference sequence). TCRdb keeps only in-frame clones here, not all; method: immunoSEQ multiplex PCR. This sample has over 45,000 clones, with more than 70% found just once. Sample: PBMCs, taken around atezolizumab (anti-PD-L1) treatment. The chain uses TRBV27 and TRBJ2-7; 8 positions agree with TRBD1. The clonotype was recovered from a man in his fifties or sixties with urothelial cancer. This chain's CDR3 is CASSLLGQDYYEQYF. The CDR3 DNA sequence: TGTGCCAGCAGTTTATTGGGACAGGATTACTACGAGCAGTACTTC.